This T cell receptor (beta chain) came from a study of blood T cell repertoires in COVID-19. TCRdb keeps only in-frame clones here, not all; method: immunoSEQ multiplex PCR. Here the sample spans under 250,000 clones, roughly nine tenths being singletons. Deletions cut 2 bases from V and 8 bases from J, with 9 bases between. The germline V gene encodes CDR1 SGHTA and CDR2 FQGTGA. The CDR3 is made up of 13 amino acids. This clonotype was obtained from a man between 60 and 70 years old with acute or convalescent COVID-19. The chain employs TRBV7-3 and TRBJ2-2, with D tentatively TRBD2 (6 bases). Material for sequencing was peripheral blood. The CDR3 nucleotides are TGTGCCAGCAGCTTAGGGACTGCGGGGGAGCTGTTTTTT. Translation: CASSLGTAGELFF.